This TCR beta chain appears in the sequencing data of a study of T cell responses to AZD1222 COVID-19 vaccine (dated by TCRdb to the early 2020s). For context, the study as a whole: Because spike-specific TCR depth and breadth did not differ between the two schedules, AZD1222 recipients who got a second dose at roughly 4 weeks were pooled with those who got a second dose at roughly 12 weeks. TCR sequencing was performed for about 250 trial participants, of whom about 200 were given two doses of AZD1222 and around 25 were given two doses of MenACWY control vaccine. Trial participants were enrolled into age subgroups of 18-55, 56-69 and 70-plus years, which contained 148, 28 and 57 TCR-sequenced participants, respectively. Broader findings and caveats from the paper: Most participants were white British and females outnumbered males, and the authors suggested that clonal diversity may have been underestimated. Reportedly, close to half of the unique spike-specific TCRs recognized epitopes lying outside the regions that are mutated in the B.1.351 and B.1.1.7 variants. Only 5 to 7 AZD1222 recipients were SARS-CoV-2 seropositive at baseline, limiting conclusions about previously exposed vaccinees. Because no day 14 peak-response samples were available, repertoires were characterized only after the peak T cell response. The 56-69-year group was small, and its depth increase did not reach significance, likely because of low power. After two AZD1222 doses, both the breadth and the depth of spike-specific TCRs were significantly higher than at day 0 and than in MenACWY recipients. The whole spike protein was spanned by vaccine-associated CD4 TCRs, and dominant responses were seen in regions 160-218 and 743-854.

What the time point label conveys for this sample: baseline before first vaccination. Samples from vaccinated people were obtained from the UK trials COV001 and COV002, which included a single-blind randomized controlled phase 2/3 trial of AZD1222 (ChAdOx1 nCoV-19) in healthy adults. Trial participant PBMC samples were collected at day 0 and day 28 after the second dose for TCRbeta chain sequencing. As for this clone: Its target antigen remains unknown. No base quality values were provided; no much bigger clone lies one nucleotide off.

The CDR3 regions of human TCRbeta chains were subjected to immunosequencing. The paper's data handling went like this. TCRs in the repertoires were matched against a reference library of SARS-CoV-2-specific TCRs that had been generated with the MIRA antigen-specificity platform. Breadth was defined as the fraction of unique TCRs that were SARS-CoV-2-associated, and depth was defined as the fraction of total T cells that were SARS-CoV-2-associated. Using the MIRA data, each spike-specific TCR was mapped to the spike region that the TCR reacts to and placed in a CD4 or CD8 class. Log10-transformed breadth and depth values were compared by one-way ANOVA with Sidak's multiple comparisons tests. The source is immuneACCESS, and TCRdb retained only in-frame sequences with V and J called. Part of the clones is not carried over; for the studies checked, unresolved V genes explain less than half of this, and the remainder is unexplained. The V and J calls and the clone size are those of that table, but D and trimming were determined from the DNA. This sample holds 100,000 to 150,000 clones; approximately 86% were observed only once. Approximately 1.6% of the sample comes from the top ten.

The CDR3 holds 17 amino acids from the cysteine to the phenylalanine. Of all the DNA, just the CDR3 is kept, 51 bases in frame from base 1. Trimming costs V 4 bases and J 0 bases, and their ends lie 16 bases apart. The germline V gene supplies CDR1 SGHVS and CDR2 FQNEAQ. The sequence was collected from an adult in good health. Sequences were derived from peripheral blood, sampled on day 0 of AZD1222 vaccination. This sequence uses TRBV7-8 and TRBJ1-3; a tentative D match to TRBD1 spans 6 bases. The bases read TGTGCCAGCAGCTCAACAGACAGGTTGATCTCTGGAAACACCATATATTTT. Its protein is CASSSTDRLISGNTIYF.